This passage covers 25 T cell receptor beta chains from one sample sequenced in a study of T cell responses to AZD1222 COVID-19 vaccine. Libraries were prepared by immunoSEQ multiplex PCR; TCRdb keeps only in-frame clonotypes and omits some of them. Here the sample spans some 96,000 clones, 65% to 85% being singletons. The material was peripheral blood, obtained 28 days after the second AZD1222 dose. These TCRs come from an adult who received the AZD1222 COVID-19 vaccine.

The chain is built from TRBV5-4 and TRBJ2-1; D is unclear. The germline V and J ends were trimmed by 9 bases and 6 bases, with 16 bases remaining between them. This CDR3 comprises 13 residues. Per the germline V gene, CDR1 is SGHNT and CDR2 is YYREEE (reference sequence). The CDR3 loop is CATRLTVFNEQFF. CDR3 nucleotides: TGTGCCACCCGCCTCACGGTCTTCAATGAGCAGTTCTTC.

This chain joins TRBV14 and TRBJ2-2, with D perhaps assigned TRBD1 or TRBD2 (5 bases each). The CDR3 is made up of 13 amino acids. Looked up from germline, CDR1 is SGHDN and CDR2 is FVKESK. Deletions cut 8 bases from V and 6 bases from J, with 13 bases between. The CDR3 DNA sequence: TGTGCCAGCGGGACCACGCCGGCCGGGGAGCTGTTTTTT. It specifies CASGTTPAGELFF.

This rearrangement joins TRBV10-2 to TRBJ1-3; D possibly corresponds to TRBD1 (5 bases). Germline CDR1 and CDR2: WSHSY and SAAADI. The CDR3 has 14 residues. V lost 0 bases and J 4 bases, leaving 7 bases between the germline ends. The CDR3 nucleotides are TGCGCCAGCAGTGAGTCGGGGGACGGAAACACCATATATTTT. Amino acid sequence: CASSESGDGNTIYF.

This CDR3 is CASSVSGRASETQYF. CDR3 in DNA: TGTGCCAGCAGCGTTAGCGGGAGGGCCTCGGAGACCCAGTACTTC. The chain employs TRBV9 and TRBJ2-5, with 11 bases identical to TRBD2. Germline trimming cut 2 bases from V and 5 bases from J; bases unmatched to any gene: 5. This CDR3 has 15 amino acids. From germline, CDR1 is SGDLS and CDR2 YYNGEE.

This chain connects TRBV7-2 to TRBJ1-5; D is unclear. The CDR3 runs to 15 residues. Trimming removed 1 base at V and 0 bases at J, with 7 bases between. Germline-derived CDR1 and CDR2 are SGHTA and FQGNSA. CDR3 sequence: CASSLELLSNQPQHF. CDR3 DNA sequence: TGTGCCAGCAGCTTAGAACTCCTTAGCAATCAGCCCCAGCATTTT.

The chain couples TRBV6-5 to TRBJ1-2; D remains unclear. Trimming pared 0 bases from V and 3 bases from J, leaving 8 bases between. This CDR3 contains 14 residues. Germline loops: CDR1 MNHEY, CDR2 SVGAGI. This chain's CDR3 is CASSYSPRDYGYTF. For the CDR3, the DNA is TGTGCCAGCAGTTACTCGCCCCGGGACTATGGCTACACCTTC.

The rearrangement joins TRBV7-8 to TRBJ1-1, with D unclear. The V gene lost 3 bases and the J gene lost 1 base, with 12 bases spanning the gap. In germline, CDR1 is SGHVS, CDR2 FQNEAQ. The CDR3 is 15 residues long. The CDR3 region has the DNA TGTGCCAGCAGCTTCTCCCAGGCGCCGAACACTGAAGCTTTCTTT. Encoded protein: CASSFSQAPNTEAFF.

The chain has TRBV4-1 and TRBJ2-2; unclear D gene. The germline V gene has CDR1 MGHRA and CDR2 YSYEKL. V lost 3 bases and J lost 0, with 2 bases in between. The CDR3 covers 13 residues. Here the CDR3 reads CASSQPNTGELFF. CDR3 sequence (DNA): TGCGCCAGCAGCCAGCCGAACACCGGGGAGCTGTTTTTT.

The chain is built from TRBV6-2 or TRBV6-3 and TRBJ1-5, with 9 bases matching TRBD1. Germline CDR1 and CDR2: MNHEY and SVGEGT. The CDR3 covers 20 residues. V shed 0 bases, J shed 5 bases, and the junction held 17 bases outside the gene matches. For the CDR3, the DNA is TGTGCCAGCAGTTACTCGACCCTTCGGGACAGGGTATTTGGCGATCAGCCCCAGCATTTT. It yields the protein CASSYSTLRDRVFGDQPQHF.

This sequence joins TRBV6-5 and TRBJ2-7; no reliable D call. Germline CDR1 reads MNHEY; CDR2 reads SVGAGI. The V and J ends lost 6 bases and 2 bases respectively, with 14 bases between them. CDR3 length equals 14 residues. The CDR3 is CASRKNGEAYEQYF. For the CDR3, the DNA is TGTGCCAGCAGGAAGAACGGAGAGGCCTACGAGCAGTACTTC.

V and J are TRBV7-8 and TRBJ2-7; no firm D call. V was clipped by 5 bases and J by 0 bases, with 17 bases between them. This CDR3 is built from 16 residues. The V gene's germline CDR1 is SGHVS and CDR2 FQNEAQ. CDR3 in DNA: TGTGCCAGCAGCATATCCAGAGGCTTACTCTCCTACGAGCAGTACTTC. Its translation: CASSISRGLLSYEQYF.

The rearrangement joins TRBV27 to TRBJ2-6; D unclear. The germline V and J ends were trimmed by 1 base and 0 bases, with 10 bases remaining between them. This CDR3 spans 17 amino acids. CDR1 is MNHEY and CDR2 is SMNVEV in the germline V gene (reference sequence). This CDR3 is CASSLWPSNSGANVLTF. The CDR3 DNA reads as TGTGCCAGCAGTTTATGGCCCAGCAACTCTGGGGCCAACGTCCTGACTTTC.

The V gene is TRBV30, the J gene TRBJ2-6, with TRBD2 as a possible D gene (6 bases). From germline, CDR1 is GTSNPN and CDR2 SVGIG (reference sequence). V was pared by 0 bases and J by 3 bases, with 12 bases between. The CDR3 runs to 16 residues. The CDR3, as DNA: TGTGCCTGGAGTGTGTCGGGGGTGAGTGGGGCCAACGTCCTGACTTTC. Amino acid sequence: CAWSVSGVSGANVLTF. Together with reference TRBV30 and TRBJ2-6, the CDR3 gives the full variable domain: SQTIHQWPATLVQPVGSPLSLECTVEGTSNPNLYWYRQAAGRGLQLLFYSVGIGQISSEVPQNLSASRPQDRQFILSSKKLLLSDSGFYLCAWSVSGVSGANVLTFGAGSRLTVL.

J is TRBJ2-7 and V is TRBV11-2; 7 bases match TRBD2. This CDR3 is built from 14 residues. Losses at the gene ends were 5 bases for V and 7 bases for J; bases not matched to a gene: 11. Germline CDR1 and CDR2: SGHAT and FQNNGV. Here the CDR3 reads CASSPQGPAGEQYF. The DNA of the CDR3 is TGTGCCAGCAGCCCCCAGGGACCAGCGGGGGAGCAGTACTTC.

The chain links TRBV19 to TRBJ1-2, with D hard to call. Germline V gene lookup returns CDR1 LNHDA and CDR2 SQIVND (reference sequence). V lost 3 bases and J 10 bases, leaving 15 bases between the germline ends. CDR3 size: 13 residues. CDR3 sequence: CASSMWQVQTYTF. In nucleotides, the CDR3 is TGTGCCAGTAGTATGTGGCAGGTACAAACCTACACCTTC.

This chain connects TRBV5-1 to TRBJ1-1; 11 positions agree with TRBD1. The CDR3 sequence is 15 residues long. The ends lost 4 bases at V and 1 base at J; junction bases unmatched: 3. Germline V CDR1 and CDR2: SGHRS, YFSETQ. The DNA for the CDR3 is TGCGCCAGCAGCGGACAGGGGGCCGGGAACACTGAAGCTTTCTTT. The encoded protein is CASSGQGAGNTEAFF.

The chain couples TRBV19 to TRBJ1-2; D perhaps matches TRBD1 (5 bases). In germline, CDR1 is LNHDA, CDR2 SQIVND (reference sequence). The length of the CDR3 is 14 residues. Trimming removed 3 bases from V and 12 bases from J, with 20 bases in between. The CDR3 bases are TGTGCCAGTAGTATGGAGGGGTCCCGGGGAGGCGACACCTTC. The encoded protein is CASSMEGSRGGDTF.

CDR3: CASSLGSTATYGYTF. CDR3 in DNA: TGCGCCAGCAGCTTGGGGTCGACAGCGACCTATGGCTACACCTTC. The chain couples TRBV5-1 to TRBJ1-2; perhaps TRBD1 as D (5 bases). This CDR3 has 15 residues. CDR1 SGHRS and CDR2 YFSETQ come from the germline V gene. V was cut by 0 bases and J by 4 bases, with 13 bases left in between. Filled out from reference TRBV5-1 and TRBJ1-2, the complete variable domain reads KAGVTQTPRYLIKTRGQQVTLSCSPISGHRSVSWYQQTPGQGLQFLFEYFSETQRNKGNFPGRFSGRQFSNSRSEMNVSTLELGDSALYLCASSLGSTATYGYTFGSGTRLTVV.

V and J are TRBV9 and TRBJ1-3, with unresolved D. With 0 bases removed from V and 0 bases from J, the gap between germline ends came to 4 bases. This CDR3 has 14 residues. Germline V gene sequence: CDR1 SGDLS, CDR2 YYNGEE. CDR3 in DNA: TGTGCCAGCAGCGTAGGGAGCTCTGGAAACACCATATATTTT. Encoded protein: CASSVGSSGNTIYF.

The chain combines TRBV18 with TRBJ2-5, with TRBD2 as a possible D gene (7 bases). The V end lost 3 bases, the J end lost 4 bases, and 18 bases lay between the germline ends. The CDR3 spans 16 residues. Germline V CDR1 and CDR2: KGHSH, LQKENI. This CDR3 reads CASSPRGGQFAETQYF. CDR3 in DNA: TGTGCCAGCTCACCGAGGGGGGGGCAATTTGCAGAGACCCAGTACTTC. Filled out from reference TRBV18 and TRBJ2-5, the complete variable domain reads NAGVMQNPRHLVRRRGQEARLRCSPMKGHSHVYWYRQLPEEGLKFMVYLQKENIIDESGMPKERFSAEFPKEGPSILRIQQVVRGDSAAYFCASSPRGGQFAETQYFGPGTRLLVL.

The chain couples TRBV25-1 to TRBJ1-1; TRBD1 agrees at 8 bases. CDR3 size: 15 residues. Unmatched junction bases numbered 11, after V lost 11 bases and J lost 0 bases. CDR1 MGHDK and CDR2 SYGVNS come from the germline V gene. This CDR3 reads CAHTGTGELNTEAFF. Written as DNA, the CDR3 is TGTGCCCACACCGGGACAGGAGAGTTGAACACTGAAGCTTTCTTT.

V and J are TRBV18 and TRBJ1-1, with 7 bases aligning to TRBD1. Germline trimming cut 2 bases from V and 1 base from J; bases unmatched to any gene: 4. The CDR3 covers 15 residues. Germline-derived CDR1 and CDR2 are KGHSH and LQKENI. CDR3 bases: TGTGCCAGCTCACCATTGACAGGGACGAACACTGAAGCTTTCTTT. Its protein is CASSPLTGTNTEAFF.

V is TRBV7-7 and J is TRBJ2-7; D is unclear. Trimming cost V 4 bases and J 6 bases, with 7 bases left between them. CDR3 length: 11 amino acids. Germline lookup yields CDR1 SSHAT and CDR2 FNYEAQ (reference sequence). This CDR3 reads CASSCHCEQYF. In nucleotides, the CDR3 is TGTGCCAGCAGCTGCCATTGCGAGCAGTACTTC.

This chain links TRBV18 with TRBJ1-4; 10 bases align to TRBD1. Germline V gives CDR1 KGHSH, CDR2 LQKENI. V lost 5 bases to trimming and J lost 6 bases; unmatched junction nucleotides: 9. This CDR3 region has 16 residues. The DNA of the CDR3 is TGTGCCAGCTCAGTCGTGACAGGGGGCGGAGATGAAAAACTGTTTTTT. It codes for CASSVVTGGGDEKLFF.

This chain uses TRBV15 with TRBJ1-1; D gene ambiguous. Trimming removed 0 bases at V and 1 base at J, with 3 bases between. This CDR3 comprises 13 residues. From germline, CDR1 is LNHNV and CDR2 YYDKDF (reference sequence). DNA for the CDR3: TGTGCCACCAGCAGAGATCCGAACACTGAAGCTTTCTTT. This sequence encodes CATSRDPNTEAFF.